This entry lists 8 T cell receptor beta chains sequenced from one sample in a study of blood T cell repertoires in COVID-19. Sequenced by immunoSEQ multiplex PCR; TCRdb stores in-frame clones only, minus some. The sample gives 150,000 to 200,000 clones, 86% of which show up once; 7% to 7.5% is in the top ten. Sequenced material: peripheral blood. The receptor source for this set is a woman aged 80 or over in a cohort sampled during active or convalescent COVID-19.

This chain uses TRBV28 with TRBJ1-4; 9 positions match TRBD1. Germline assignment: CDR1 MDHEN and CDR2 SYDVKM. There are 14 residues in the CDR3. With V trimmed by 7 bases and J by 7 bases, 7 bases remained unmatched. CDR3: CASIPGQGSEKLFF. The CDR3 DNA reads as TGTGCCAGCATCCCGGGACAGGGAAGTGAAAAACTGTTTTTT. The whole variable domain, remainder taken from reference TRBV28 and TRBJ1-4, is DVKVTQSSRYLVKRTGEKVFLECVQDMDHENMFWYRQDPGLGLRLIYFSYDVKMKEKGDIPEGYSVSREKKERFSLILESASTNQTSMYLCASIPGQGSEKLFFGSGTQLSVL.

J is TRBJ2-4 and V is TRBV6-1; D gene ambiguous. Trimming took off 2 bases at V and 9 bases at J, with 11 bases between the two ends. CDR1 and CDR2 (germline): MNHNS, SASEGT. This CDR3 has 13 amino acids. CDR3 loop: CASSEYSGGIQYF. The CDR3 DNA is TGTGCCAGCAGTGAATATTCGGGTGGCATTCAGTACTTC.

This clone was recorded once. This chain joins TRBV5-4 and TRBJ2-5, with 16 bases lining up with TRBD2. Germline CDR1 reads SGHNT; CDR2 reads YYREEE (reference sequence). The trim removed 5 bases at V and 4 bases at J, leaving 8 bases unmatched. CDR3 size: 17 residues. In DNA form, the CDR3 reads TGTGCCAGCAGACACGGGACTAGCGGGAGGGCCCCAGAGACCCAGTACTTC. It specifies CASRHGTSGRAPETQYF.

The CDR3 spells CASRGGQGDGYTF. For the CDR3, the DNA is TGCGCCAGCAGGGGCGGACAGGGAGACGGCTACACCTTC. J is TRBJ1-2 and V is TRBV10-2, with 8 bases aligning to TRBD1. Per germline, CDR1 WSHSY and CDR2 SAAADI. There are 13 residues in the CDR3. V shed 6 bases and J 8 bases; nucleotides not matched to a gene: 8.

This sequence joins TRBV5-1 and TRBJ2-1; 12 nucleotides match TRBD2. The CDR3 spans 15 residues. CDR1 and CDR2 (germline): SGHRS, YFSETQ. With V trimmed by 3 bases and J by 9 bases, 7 bases remained unmatched. The CDR3 DNA reads TGCGCCAGCAGCTCCACTAGCGGGGGGTTCAGTGAGCAGTTCTTC. This codes for CASSSTSGGFSEQFF.

This chain connects TRBV24-1 to TRBJ1-2, with a weak D call TRBD1 (6 bases). In germline, CDR1 is KGHDR, CDR2 SFDVKD. This CDR3 spans 14 amino acids. The V end was cut by 6 bases, the J end by 7 bases, with 17 bases between. As DNA, the CDR3 is TGTGCCACCAGTCTTAGTCAGGGGATAGGTGGCTACACCTTC. As protein: CATSLSQGIGGYTF.

The gene calls are TRBV5-1 and TRBJ2-2; 9 bases map to TRBD1. The CDR3 length is 16 residues. With V trimmed by 0 bases and J by 7 bases, 7 bases remained unmatched. Germline V gene sequence: CDR1 SGHRS, CDR2 YFSETQ. CDR3 nucleotide sequence: TGCGCCAGCAGCTTGGCCGGGACAGGGTACAGCGGGGAGCTGTTTTTT. Translation: CASSLAGTGYSGELFF.

This chain uses TRBV3-1 (or the pseudogene TRBV3-2) with TRBJ1-2; D gene ambiguous. This CDR3 is built from 13 residues. The germline gives CDR1 LGHDT, CDR2 YNNKEL (reference sequence). Trimming shortened V by 1 base and J by 8 bases, and 11 bases separated the two germline ends. CDR3 loop: CASSQGLVEGYTF. The CDR3 DNA is TGTGCCAGCAGCCAAGGTCTTGTGGAGGGCTACACCTTC.